The text below deals with one TCR beta chain. Its specific antigen is unknown. Within one base of it there is no much larger clone, and no base qualities were kept. The data were obtained in a study of T cell responses to AZD1222 COVID-19 vaccine (TCRdb year 2021). About the investigation overall: AZD1222 recipients given second doses at about 4 weeks or at about 12 weeks were pooled, since spike-specific TCR depth and breadth were not found to differ between the two schedules. TCR sequencing was performed for some 250 trial participants, of whom about 210 were given two doses of AZD1222 and roughly 25 were given two doses of MenACWY control vaccine. Trial participants were enrolled into age subgroups of 18-55, 56-69 and 70-plus years, which contained around 150, 29 and 61 TCR-sequenced participants, respectively.

The CDR3 regions of human TCRbeta chains were analyzed by immunosequencing. The study's processing was this. TCRs in the repertoires were matched against a reference library of SARS-CoV-2-specific TCRs that had been generated with the MIRA antigen-specificity platform. Breadth meant the fraction of unique TCRs that were SARS-CoV-2-associated, whereas depth meant the fraction of total T cells that were SARS-CoV-2-associated. Using the MIRA data, each spike-specific TCR was mapped to the spike region that the TCR reacts to and placed in a CD4 or CD8 class. Log10-transformed breadth and depth values were compared by one-way ANOVA with Sidak's multiple comparisons tests. Here the immuneACCESS table is served through TCRdb, limited to in-frame sequences with V and J called. Missing clones are a known gap in these copies; in checked studies unresolved V genes cover under half, and the rest lacks a known reason. V, J and clone size derive from that table, while D and trimming were established from the DNA sequence. The sample table shows approximately 180,000 clones, and less than 95% are seen once. Roughly 3.1% of the sample is taken by the ten largest.

The CDR3 spans 15 residues, from the cysteine through the phenylalanine. Just the 45-base CDR3 DNA is kept, in frame starting at base 1. The germline V gene encodes CDR1 LGHDT and CDR2 YNNKEL (reference sequence). The V end loses 0 bases and the J end loses 3 bases, and a stretch of 9 bases separates them. In light of the paper, this sample's time point label describes: baseline before first vaccination. The vaccinee samples were drawn from two UK trials, COV001 and COV002, one of which was a single-blind randomized controlled phase 2/3 trial testing AZD1222 (ChAdOx1 nCoV-19) in healthy adults. Trial participant PBMC samples were collected at day 0 and day 28 after the second dose for TCRbeta chain sequencing. Summary of the overall study and its limitations: No day 14 peak-response samples were available, so repertoires were characterized only after the peak T cell response. Only five to seven AZD1222 recipients were SARS-CoV-2 seropositive at baseline, limiting conclusions about previously exposed vaccinees. CD4 TCRs associated with the vaccine covered the entire spike protein, and the dominant responses were in regions 160-218 and 743-854. Participants were mostly white British, with more females than males. The authors suggested clonal diversity may have been underestimated. Epitopes outside the regions mutated in the B.1.351 and B.1.1.7 variants were reportedly recognized by nearly half of the unique spike-specific TCRs. In the small 56-69-year group, the increase in depth fell short of significance, most likely because of low power. Spike-specific TCR breadth and depth rose significantly after two AZD1222 doses compared with day 0 and with MenACWY recipients.

This receptor was identified in an adult in good health. The rearrangement joined TRBV3-1 (or the pseudogene TRBV3-2) to TRBJ1-5; the D gene identity is not certain. The source material was peripheral blood, sampled on day 0 of AZD1222 vaccination. CDR3 region: CASSQDTGLNQPQHF. The sequenced DNA is TGTGCCAGCAGCCAAGATACGGGCCTCAATCAGCCCCAGCATTTT.